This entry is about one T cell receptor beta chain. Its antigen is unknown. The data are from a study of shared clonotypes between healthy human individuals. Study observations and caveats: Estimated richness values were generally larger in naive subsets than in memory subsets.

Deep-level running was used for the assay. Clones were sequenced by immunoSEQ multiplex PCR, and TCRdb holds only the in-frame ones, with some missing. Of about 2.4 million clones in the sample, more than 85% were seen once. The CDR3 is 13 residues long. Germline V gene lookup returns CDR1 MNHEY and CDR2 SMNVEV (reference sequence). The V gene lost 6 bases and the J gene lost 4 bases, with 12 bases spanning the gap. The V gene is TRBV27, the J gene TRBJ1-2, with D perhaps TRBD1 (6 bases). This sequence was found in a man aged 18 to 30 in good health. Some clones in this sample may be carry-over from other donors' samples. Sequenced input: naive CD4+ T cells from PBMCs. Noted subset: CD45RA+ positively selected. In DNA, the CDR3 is TGTGCCAGCAGGCGACAGGACTCCTATGGCTACACCTTC. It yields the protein CASRRQDSYGYTF.